This TCR beta chain was sequenced during a study of blood T cell repertoires in COVID-19. Study at large: COVID-19 samples collected from the United States, Italy and Spain covered acute and convalescent phases.

This CDR3 comprises 17 residues. CDR1 is SGHVS and CDR2 is FNYEAQ in the germline V gene. Trimming left V 3 bases short and J 1 base short, with 16 bases between. The method was immunoSEQ multiplex PCR; TCRdb's version includes in-frame clones alone and lacks a portion of them. Here the sample spans fewer than 90,000 clones, 72% being singletons. V usage is TRBV7-6 and J usage is TRBJ1-3, with a tentative D call TRBD1 (6 bases). The receptor was isolated from a woman of 80 years or more with acute or convalescent COVID-19. The sequenced sample consisted of peripheral blood. DNA of the CDR3: TGTGCCAGCAGCTTTTTCTCCAGGGGAGCTTCTGGAAACACCATATATTTT. This sequence encodes CASSFFSRGASGNTIYF.